A selection of T cell receptor beta chains follows, all from one sample in a study of blood T cell repertoires in COVID-19. TCRdb's copy holds only in-frame clones and misses some; the assay was immunoSEQ multiplex PCR. Here the sample spans around 300,000 clones, around nine tenths being singletons. Sequencing was carried out using PBMCs or T cells enriched from blood (not recorded which). These receptors originate from a man younger than 45 who had recovered from COVID-19. The CDR3 runs from the conserved cysteine through the conserved F or W. Each record gives: J gene, clone size, V gene, D gene, CDR3 protein, CDR3 DNA. The D gene is left open where the match is weak. Expanded clones get a size class; other rows say once, few or many, or leave the size out.

>TRBJ2-2|NA|TRBV9|TRBD2
CASSDPSGGPNTGELFF
TGTGCCAGCAGCGACCCTAGCGGGGGCCCGAACACCGGGGAGCTGTTTTTT
>TRBJ1-4|once|TRBV28|NA
CASSPWLEKLFF
TGTGCCAGCAGCCCCTGGCTTGAAAAACTGTTTTTT
>TRBJ1-4|NA|TRBV14|TRBD1
CASSQTGATNEKLFF
TGTGCCAGCAGCCAGACAGGGGCAACTAATGAAAAACTGTTTTTT
>TRBJ2-1|NA|TRBV28|NA
CASSFPGGTHNEQFF
TGTGCCAGCAGTTTCCCCGGGGGGACACACAATGAGCAGTTCTTC
>TRBJ2-1|NA|TRBV12-3/TRBV12-4|NA
CASSPDSNEQFF
TGTGCCAGCAGTCCGGACAGCAATGAGCAGTTCTTC
>TRBJ2-1|NA|TRBV10-3|TRBD2
CAISQTLAGGYNEQFF
TGTGCCATCAGTCAAACCCTAGCGGGGGGTTACAATGAGCAGTTCTTC
>TRBJ2-5|once|TRBV12-3/TRBV12-4|TRBD2
CASRGEGQETQYF
TGTGCCAGCAGGGGGGAGGGCCAAGAGACCCAGTACTTC
>TRBJ2-7|NA|TRBV3-1/TRBV3-2|NA
CASSQDPGTYEQYF
TGTGCCAGCAGCCAAGACCCAGGAACCTACGAGCAGTACTTC
>TRBJ1-2|few|TRBV30|NA
CAWSVDWNYGYTF
TGTGCCTGGAGTGTTGACTGGAACTATGGCTACACCTTC
>TRBJ2-1|NA|TRBV28|NA
CASSSSAGQSYNEQFF
TGTGCCAGCAGCTCCTCAGCGGGTCAGTCCTACAATGAGCAGTTCTTC
>TRBJ2-3|NA|TRBV7-8|TRBD1
CASSLTGATDADTQYF
TGTGCCAGCAGCTTAACAGGGGCTACGGACGCGGATACGCAGTATTTT
>TRBJ1-4|once|TRBV7-2|NA
CASSRTVNEKLFF
TGTGCCAGCAGCCGGACAGTGAATGAAAAACTGTTTTTT
>TRBJ2-1|NA|TRBV11-2|NA
CASSSGVGRSYNEQFF
TGTGCCAGCAGCTCAGGGGTGGGCAGGTCCTACAATGAGCAGTTCTTC
>TRBJ2-3|NA|TRBV28|TRBD1
CASSFRDRGDADTQYF
TGTGCCAGCAGTTTTCGGGACAGGGGGGACGCAGATACGCAGTATTTT
>TRBJ1-1|few|TRBV7-8|TRBD1
CASRAGTGFSAFF
TGTGCCAGCAGAGCCGGGACAGGGTTTTCGGCTTTCTTT
>TRBJ2-7|NA|TRBV3-1/TRBV3-2|NA
CASSTGDPYEQYF
TGTGCCAGCAGTACAGGTGACCCCTACGAGCAGTACTTC
>TRBJ1-6|NA|TRBV5-4|NA
CASSWTGPGGFNSPLHF
TGTGCCAGCAGCTGGACGGGACCGGGGGGCTTTAATTCACCCCTCCACTTT
>TRBJ2-2|NA|TRBV7-3|NA
CASSPEQGYTGELFF
TGTGCCAGCAGCCCGGAACAGGGATACACCGGGGAGCTGTTTTTT
>TRBJ1-2|NA|TRBV27|TRBD1
CASSQDRGGNYGYTF
TGTGCCAGCAGTCAGGACAGGGGAGGGAACTATGGCTACACCTTC
>TRBJ2-5|once|TRBV20-1|TRBD1
CSASNRGLETQYF
TGCAGTGCAAGTAACAGGGGGCTGGAGACCCAGTACTTC
>TRBJ1-2|NA|TRBV5-6|NA
CASSLSGSNYGYTF
TGTGCCAGCAGCTTGTCAGGGTCTAACTATGGCTACACCTTC
>TRBJ1-6|NA|TRBV28|TRBD1
CASRMTGAPINSPLHF
TGTGCCAGCAGGATGACAGGGGCTCCTATTAATTCACCCCTCCACTTT
>TRBJ2-7|NA|TRBV7-9|NA
CASSLDSPYEQYF
TGTGCCAGCAGCTTAGACAGTCCATACGAGCAGTACTTC
>TRBJ2-7|NA|TRBV18|NA
CASSPLAGAYEQYF
TGTGCCAGCTCACCACTTGCAGGGGCCTACGAGCAGTACTTC
>TRBJ1-2|NA|TRBV30|NA
CAWSVNGGDYGYTF
TGTGCCTGGAGTGTAAATGGGGGGGACTATGGCTACACCTTC
>TRBJ1-4|few|TRBV5-4|TRBD1
CASSRQGGREKLFF
TGTGCCAGCAGCCGACAGGGTGGAAGAGAAAAACTGTTTTTT
>TRBJ2-1|NA|TRBV5-1|NA
CASSLTDSYNEQFF
TGCGCCAGCAGCTTGACAGACAGCTACAATGAGCAGTTCTTC
>TRBJ1-1|NA|TRBV5-6|NA
CASSLGVRPNTEAFF
TGTGCCAGCAGCTTGGGGGTCAGGCCGAACACTGAAGCTTTCTTT
>TRBJ1-2|once|TRBV7-4|TRBD1
CASSRISTGSYGYTF
TGTGCCAGCAGCCGAATATCGACAGGGAGCTATGGCTACACCTTC
>TRBJ2-7|NA|TRBV5-1|NA
CASSFRPLSGSYEQYF
TGCGCCAGCAGCTTCAGACCCTTGTCAGGTTCCTACGAGCAGTACTTC
>TRBJ2-3|NA|TRBV11-3|NA
CASSLGRGITDTQYF
TGTGCCAGCAGCTTGGGGCGGGGTATAACAGATACGCAGTATTTT
>TRBJ2-6|NA|TRBV29-1|TRBD1
CSVGTGGYGANVLTF
TGCAGCGTTGGGACAGGGGGCTATGGGGCCAACGTCCTGACTTTC
>TRBJ2-7|NA|TRBV29-1|NA
CSGGSSGEQYF
TGCAGCGGCGGGTCGTCGGGCGAGCAGTACTTC
>TRBJ1-5|once|TRBV6-2/TRBV6-3|NA
CASSPRGAGSNQPQHF
TGTGCCAGCAGCCCTCGGGGGGCTGGAAGCAATCAGCCCCAGCATTTT
>TRBJ1-3|few|TRBV19|NA
CASSIRQISGNTIYF
TGTGCCAGTAGTATACGACAGATCTCTGGAAACACCATATATTTT
>TRBJ2-5|NA|TRBV20-1|NA
CSASRTQYF
TGCAGTGCTTCGAGAACCCAGTACTTC
>TRBJ2-7|NA|TRBV10-3|NA
CAISELELPYEQYF
TGTGCCATCAGTGAGCTAGAACTACCCTACGAGCAGTACTTC
>TRBJ2-7|NA|TRBV27|TRBD1
CASSLLTGQGVTYEQYF
TGTGCCAGCAGTTTACTGACAGGACAGGGGGTTACCTACGAGCAGTACTTC
>TRBJ1-6|NA|TRBV6-6|TRBD1
CASSRPSRGLSPLHF
TGTGCCAGCAGTCGCCCGAGCAGGGGGCTTTCACCCCTCCACTTT
>TRBJ2-7|NA|TRBV4-2|TRBD1
CASSQDRQGNYEQYF
TGTGCCAGCAGCCAAGATAGACAGGGAAATTACGAGCAGTACTTC
>TRBJ2-2|NA|TRBV3-1/TRBV3-2|TRBD2
CASSLAGGSSGELFF
TGTGCCAGCAGCCTAGCGGGGGGTAGTTCCGGGGAGCTGTTTTTT
>TRBJ1-5|NA|TRBV28|NA
CASSLGPAGHF
TGTGCCAGCAGTTTAGGGCCAGCAGGACATTTT
>TRBJ2-7|NA|TRBV10-2|TRBD2
CASSEEVAGGYEQYF
TGCGCCAGCAGTGAGGAAGTAGCGGGGGGATACGAGCAGTACTTC
>TRBJ2-3|NA|TRBV4-2|NA
CASSQDASWGESDTQYF
TGTGCCAGCAGCCAAGATGCAAGTTGGGGGGAATCAGATACGCAGTATTTT
>TRBJ2-1|NA|TRBV15|TRBD1
CATSRDRTGGGNEQFF
TGTGCCACCAGCAGAGACAGGACAGGGGGGGGCAATGAGCAGTTCTTC
>TRBJ1-2|NA|TRBV29-1|NA
CSVRLQGDYGYTF
TGCAGCGTTCGGCTACAGGGAGACTATGGCTACACCTTC
>TRBJ2-2|NA|TRBV27|TRBD1
CASSTGGANTGELFF
TGTGCCAGCAGCACAGGGGGCGCGAACACCGGGGAGCTGTTTTTT
>TRBJ1-6|NA|TRBV13|TRBD1
CASSFITGGNNSPLHF
TGTGCCAGCAGCTTCATAACAGGGGGCAATAATTCACCCCTCCACTTT
>TRBJ2-7|NA|TRBV4-2|TRBD2
CASSLRDSGGSSYEQYF
TGTGCCAGCAGCCTCCGGGATAGCGGGGGTAGCTCCTACGAGCAGTACTTC
>TRBJ1-3|NA|TRBV3-1/TRBV3-2|NA
CASSPQRAGNTIYF
TGTGCCAGCAGCCCTCAGCGGGCTGGAAACACCATATATTTT
>TRBJ1-4|NA|TRBV30|TRBD1
CAWRDRSARLFF
TGTGCCTGGAGGGACAGGAGCGCGAGACTGTTTTTT